This T cell receptor (beta chain) is from a study of shared clonotypes between healthy human individuals. Study results and caveats: In the sorted subsets, rarefaction showed sequencing was incomplete despite large depth. Larger estimated richness was generally seen in naive subsets than in memory subsets. Specimens sampled were limited to blood, with tissue repertoires likely differing.

Comments on this clone: The target antigen is unknown.

This table comes from immunoSEQ multiplex PCR, and its TCRdb copy is limited to in-frame clones, with some not included. The top ten hold approximately 0.36% of the sample, which has some 2,500,000 clones, roughly 93% seen once. The clonotype comes from a man younger than 35 in good health. Some clones in this sample may be carry-over from other donors' samples. The sequenced sample was naive CD4+ T cells from PBMCs. The subset: CD45RA+ positively selected.

The DNA of the CDR3 is TGTGCCACCAGCAGAGTTGACAGGAGCACAGATACGCAGTATTTT. This sequence encodes CATSRVDRSTDTQYF. V usage is TRBV15 and J usage is TRBJ2-3, with a possible D match to TRBD1 (6 bases). CDR1 is LNHNV and CDR2 is YYDKDF in the germline V gene (reference sequence). Deletions cut 1 base from V and 0 bases from J, with 8 bases between. This CDR3 has 15 amino acids. Using reference TRBV15 and TRBJ2-3 for the parts outside the CDR3, the full variable domain is DAMVIQNPRYQVTQFGKPVTLSCSQTLNHNVMYWYQQKSSQAPKLLFHYYDKDFNNEADTPDNFQSRRPNTSFCFLDIRSPGLGDTAMYLCATSRVDRSTDTQYFGPGTRLTVL.